The entry below gives a single TCR beta chain sequence along with its context. Its target is unknown. These data are taken from a study of response to subunit inactivated influenza vaccine. TCRdb re-called the RT-PCR reads with MiXCR, one entry per CDR3 protein. The table lists under 750,000 distinct CDR3 sequences, approximately 10% of them singletons. CDR3 length: 14 amino acids. CDR1 is MNHNS, CDR2 SASEGT, per germline. The V gene lost 1 base and the J gene lost 6 bases, with 11 bases spanning the gap. Findings and limits, study-wide: Authors suggested each seasonal flu vaccination may recruit only limited numbers of new T cells.

This clonotype was obtained from a man aged 45-65 years who received an inactivated influenza vaccine. V and J are TRBV6-1 and TRBJ2-3; no clear D. The input for sequencing was PBMCs from blood, taken on the day of vaccination. This chain's CDR3 is CASSEVTRRDTQYF. Written as DNA, the CDR3 is TGTGCCAGCAGTGAAGTTACCCGTAGGGATACGCAGTATTTT.